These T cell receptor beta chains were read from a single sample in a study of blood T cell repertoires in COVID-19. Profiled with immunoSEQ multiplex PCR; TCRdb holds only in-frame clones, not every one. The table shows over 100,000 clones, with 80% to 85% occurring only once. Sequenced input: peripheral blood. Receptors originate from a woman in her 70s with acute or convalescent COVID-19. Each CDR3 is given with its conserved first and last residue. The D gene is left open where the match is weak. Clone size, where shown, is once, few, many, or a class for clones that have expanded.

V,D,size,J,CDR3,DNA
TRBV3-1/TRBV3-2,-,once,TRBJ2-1,CASSLGGRATRKEQFF,TGTGCCAGCAGTCTCGGGGGGCGGGCCACGAGGAAAGAGCAGTTCTTC
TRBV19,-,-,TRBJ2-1,CASIKGSNDNEQFF,TGTGCCAGTATAAAGGGGTCTAACGACAATGAGCAGTTCTTC
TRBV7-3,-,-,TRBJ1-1,CASSYRQSNTEAFF,TGTGCCAGCAGCTACAGACAGAGCAACACTGAAGCTTTCTTT
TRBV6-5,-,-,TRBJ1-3,CASLTGSGNTIYF,TGTGCCAGCCTGACAGGCTCTGGAAACACCATATATTTT
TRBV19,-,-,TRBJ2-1,CASRKRMMPNEQFF,TGTGCCAGTAGGAAGAGGATGATGCCCAATGAGCAGTTCTTC
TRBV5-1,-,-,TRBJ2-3,CASRGPSGLGTDTQYF,TGCGCCAGCAGGGGACCCAGCGGGCTTGGCACAGATACGCAGTATTTT
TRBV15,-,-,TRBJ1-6,CATSIGDSNSPLHF,TGTGCCACCAGCATAGGGGACTCAAATTCACCCCTCCACTTT
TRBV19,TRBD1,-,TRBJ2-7,CASSSRQGGYEQYF,TGTGCCAGTAGTAGTCGACAGGGGGGTTACGAGCAGTACTTC
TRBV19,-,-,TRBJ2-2,CASSTDLNTGELFF,TGTGCCAGTAGTACGGACTTGAACACCGGGGAGCTGTTTTTT
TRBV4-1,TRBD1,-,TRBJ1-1,CASSQVYAGGTEAFF,TGCGCCAGCAGCCAAGTTTACGCAGGGGGCACTGAAGCTTTCTTT
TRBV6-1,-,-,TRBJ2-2,CASSESGTNTGELFF,TGTGCCAGCAGTGAATCGGGGACGAACACCGGGGAGCTGTTTTTT
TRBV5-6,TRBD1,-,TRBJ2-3,CASSLGQGAADTQYF,TGTGCCAGCAGCTTGGGACAGGGGGCGGCAGATACGCAGTATTTT
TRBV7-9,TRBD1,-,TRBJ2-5,CALDPTGVYQETQYF,TGTGCCTTAGACCCGACAGGGGTCTATCAAGAGACCCAGTACTTC
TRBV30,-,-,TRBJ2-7,CAWSGGGVSYEQYF,TGTGCCTGGAGTGGTGGCGGGGTCTCCTACGAGCAGTACTTC
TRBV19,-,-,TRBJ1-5,CASSAGSGPLQPQHF,TGTGCCAGTAGTGCGGGCAGCGGACCACTTCAGCCCCAGCATTTT
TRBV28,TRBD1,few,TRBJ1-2,CASIDRDREFGYTF,TGTGCCAGCATCGACCGGGACAGGGAGTTCGGCTACACCTTC
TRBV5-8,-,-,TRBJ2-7,CASSLQRVGEQYF,TGTGCCAGCAGCTTGCAGAGGGTGGGGGAGCAGTACTTC
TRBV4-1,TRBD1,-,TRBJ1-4,CASSPGQGRNEKLFF,TGCGCCAGCAGCCCCGGACAGGGACGTAATGAAAAACTGTTTTTT
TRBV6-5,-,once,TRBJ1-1,CASSRWRDTEAFF,TGTGCCAGCAGTCGCTGGAGGGACACTGAAGCTTTCTTT
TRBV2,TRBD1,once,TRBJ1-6,CASGPDRGSFTPLHF,TGTGCCAGCGGTCCGGACAGGGGCTCTTTTACACCCCTCCACTTT
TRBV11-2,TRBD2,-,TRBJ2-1,CASSLLAGGRNEQFF,TGTGCCAGCAGCTTGCTAGCGGGGGGGCGTAATGAGCAGTTCTTC